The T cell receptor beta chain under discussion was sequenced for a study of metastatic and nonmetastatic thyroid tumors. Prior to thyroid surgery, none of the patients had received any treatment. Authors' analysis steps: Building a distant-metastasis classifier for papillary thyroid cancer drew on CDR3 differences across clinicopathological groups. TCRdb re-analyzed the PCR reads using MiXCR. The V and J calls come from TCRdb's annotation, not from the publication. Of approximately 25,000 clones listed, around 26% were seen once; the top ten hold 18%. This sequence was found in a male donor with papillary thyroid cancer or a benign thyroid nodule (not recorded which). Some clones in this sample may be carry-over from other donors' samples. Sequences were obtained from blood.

The CDR3 region has the DNA TGTGCCAGCAGTCCCCTTGGTAGCGGAAGCACAGATACGCAGTATTTT. Translating it yields CASSPLGSGSTDTQYF. The chain is built from TRBV12-3 or TRBV12-4 and TRBJ2-3; D possibly corresponds to TRBD2 (6 bases). Trimming cost V 5 bases and J 0 bases, with 15 bases left between them. The CDR3 loop spans 16 amino acids.